These T cell receptor beta chains were read from a single sample in a study of blood T cell repertoires in COVID-19. TCRdb's table, derived via immunoSEQ multiplex PCR, lists solely in-frame clones and lacks some. The table shows about 670,000 clones, with about 87% occurring only once. Specimen: peripheral blood. The receptors were gathered from a woman aged 18-29 years with acute or convalescent COVID-19. The CDR3 runs from the conserved cysteine through the conserved F or W. D genes are given only for firm matches. Clone size, where shown, is once, few, many, or a class for clones that have expanded.

d_gene	abundance	v_gene	j_gene	CDR3nt	CDR3aa
TRBD2	NA	TRBV18	TRBJ2-3	TGTGCCAGCTCACCACGGCCAGCGGGGGGGCAGAATACGCAGTATTTT	CASSPRPAGGQNTQYF
NA	NA	TRBV3-1/TRBV3-2	TRBJ2-7	TGTGCCAGCAGCCAACTCCGGACAGAGCAGTACTTC	CASSQLRTEQYF
TRBD1	once	TRBV3-1/TRBV3-2	TRBJ1-2	TGTGCCAGCAGCCCTGGGACAGGGAACTATGGCTACACCTTC	CASSPGTGNYGYTF
TRBD1	NA	TRBV19	TRBJ1-1	TGTGCCAGTAGAGGGACAGCAGAGCAGAACACTGAAGCTTTCTTT	CASRGTAEQNTEAFF
TRBD1	NA	TRBV2	TRBJ2-7	TGTGCCACGGAGGGTAGGGTCCGGGACAGGCCCTCTGACGAGCAGTACTTC	CATEGRVRDRPSDEQYF
NA	NA	TRBV5-1	TRBJ1-1	TGCGCCAGCAGCTTGGTCGAGGCGACTACTGAAGCTTTCTTT	CASSLVEATTEAFF
NA	NA	TRBV12-5	TRBJ1-1	TGTGCTAGTGATATGACGGGACTCATGAACACTGAAGCTTTCTTT	CASDMTGLMNTEAFF
NA	NA	TRBV19	TRBJ1-6	TGTGCCAGTAGTACGGAAGGGGGATCTCCCGGTTCACCCCTCCACTTT	CASSTEGGSPGSPLHF
NA	NA	TRBV6-5	TRBJ2-3	TGTGCCAGCAGTAGAGGAGGGGGCGAAGATACGCAGTATTTT	CASSRGGGEDTQYF
TRBD1	NA	TRBV3-1/TRBV3-2	TRBJ1-2	TGTGCCAGCAGCCAAGATAGGGACAGCCTCCTAAACCGCTATGGCTACACCTTC	CASSQDRDSLLNRYGYTF
TRBD1	NA	TRBV7-6	TRBJ2-2	TGTGCCAGCAGCTGGACAGGGAGTGGAACCGGGGAGCTGTTTTTT	CASSWTGSGTGELFF
NA	once	TRBV13	TRBJ1-1	TGTGCCAGCAGCTTCTCGACAGGCCGACGCACTGAAGCTTTCTTT	CASSFSTGRRTEAFF
TRBD1	NA	TRBV5-1	TRBJ1-1	TGCGCCAGCAGACGGGACAGCCTAATGAACACTGAAGCTTTCTTT	CASRRDSLMNTEAFF
NA	NA	TRBV29-1	TRBJ1-5	TGCAGCGTTGTGGGGTCGGGGAATCAGCCCCAGCATTTT	CSVVGSGNQPQHF
NA	NA	TRBV19	TRBJ1-2	TGTGCCAGTAGTATAGATCCTGGCAGGGGACATGGCTACACCTTC	CASSIDPGRGHGYTF
TRBD1	NA	TRBV27	TRBJ1-2	TGTGCCAGCAGTTTCGCCGGACAGGGGGCTGAAGGCTACACCTTC	CASSFAGQGAEGYTF
NA	NA	TRBV4-2	TRBJ1-3	TGTGCCAGCAGCCAAGAGACAACCTCTGGAAACACCATATATTTT	CASSQETTSGNTIYF
TRBD2	few	TRBV2	TRBJ2-2	TGTGCCAGCAGCTACCGGGACTACTCACCCGGGGAGCTGTTTTTT	CASSYRDYSPGELFF
TRBD1	NA	TRBV5-3	TRBJ2-7	TGTGCCAGAAGCTTGATGGGGACAGAATACGAGCAGTACTTC	CARSLMGTEYEQYF
NA	NA	TRBV27	TRBJ2-2	TGTGCCAGCAGTTTATCGAGGTTTGGGACCGGGGAGCTGTTTTTT	CASSLSRFGTGELFF
NA	NA	TRBV9	TRBJ1-1	TGTGCCAGCAGCCAAAGTACAGGGTTGAACACTGAAGCTTTCTTT	CASSQSTGLNTEAFF
NA	NA	TRBV2	TRBJ2-5	TGTGCCAGCAGTGTTACCGGGGGTGGAGAGACCCAGTACTTC	CASSVTGGGETQYF
NA	NA	TRBV24-1	TRBJ1-5	TGTGCCACCAGTTCAGGAATCAATAGCAATCAGCCCCAGCATTTT	CATSSGINSNQPQHF
NA	NA	TRBV13	TRBJ1-1	TGTGCCAGCAGCTTAGTCTCTGAAGCTTTCTTT	CASSLVSEAFF
TRBD1	NA	TRBV9	TRBJ1-1	TGTGCCAGCAGCCCGACAGGGGGCACTGAAGCTTTCTTT	CASSPTGGTEAFF
TRBD1	NA	TRBV15	TRBJ1-2	TGTGCCACGGAACCGGACAGGATTAACGGCTACACCTTC	CATEPDRINGYTF
TRBD1	NA	TRBV5-1	TRBJ1-5	TGCGCCAGCAGCTCAGGGACAGCAGAAAATCAGCCCCAGCATTTT	CASSSGTAENQPQHF
NA	NA	TRBV4-1	TRBJ2-7	TGCGCCAGCAGCCAAGATTTGGGTCGGGTAACCTACGAGCAGTACTTC	CASSQDLGRVTYEQYF
NA	NA	TRBV18	TRBJ2-7	TGTGCCAGCTCACCCTCGCAGTGGGAGCAGTACTTC	CASSPSQWEQYF
NA	NA	TRBV6-5	TRBJ2-1	TGTGCCAGCAGTTACCTGGAGGGTGTAGGGTACAATGAGCAGTTCTTC	CASSYLEGVGYNEQFF
TRBD1	once	TRBV25-1	TRBJ1-6	TGTGCCAGCAGTGGGGGGACAGGGTTACGCTCACCCCTCCACTTT	CASSGGTGLRSPLHF
TRBD1	NA	TRBV6-2/TRBV6-3	TRBJ2-2	TGTGCCAGCAGTCCGACAGGGGACACCGGGGAGCTGTTTTTT	CASSPTGDTGELFF
NA	NA	TRBV7-9	TRBJ1-1	TGTGCCAGCAGCTTAGTAGGAGACACTGAAGCTTTCTTT	CASSLVGDTEAFF
NA	NA	TRBV7-7	TRBJ2-3	TGTGCCAGCAGCTTATCAGGGGGGAGCATAGATACGCAGTATTTT	CASSLSGGSIDTQYF
TRBD2	once	TRBV6-2/TRBV6-3	TRBJ2-5	TGTGCCAGCAGTTACTCTGACGGGGGGGAGACCCAGTACTTC	CASSYSDGGETQYF
TRBD2	once	TRBV10-3	TRBJ2-1	TGTGCCATCAGTGGGGCTGGCGGGGGTTACAATGAGCAGTTCTTC	CAISGAGGGYNEQFF
NA	NA	TRBV12-3/TRBV12-4	TRBJ1-2	TGTGCCAGCAGTTTCGGCTGGAGCTATGGCTACACCTTC	CASSFGWSYGYTF
NA	few	TRBV4-3	TRBJ1-4	TGCGCCAGCAGCCAAGATTGGGGTTCGGGGTCCCCAATTCTGTTTTTT	CASSQDWGSGSPILFF
TRBD1	NA	TRBV29-1	TRBJ1-2	TGCAGCGTTGAGTGGGGGGACAGGGGGCGGTGGAACTATGGCTACACCTTC	CSVEWGDRGRWNYGYTF
TRBD1	NA	TRBV7-9	TRBJ1-1	TGTGCCAGCAGACACCGGGACAGAAAGAGGAACACTGAAGCTTTCTTT	CASRHRDRKRNTEAFF
TRBD1	NA	TRBV5-4	TRBJ2-5	TGTGCCAGCAGCTTGGCGGGACAGGGTCAAGAGACCCAGTACTTC	CASSLAGQGQETQYF
TRBD1	NA	TRBV7-9	TRBJ1-5	TGTGCCAGCAGCGCCGGCAGGGGGATTGGCAATCAGCCCCAGCATTTT	CASSAGRGIGNQPQHF
TRBD1	NA	TRBV9	TRBJ1-1	TGTGCCAGCAGCGTAGGTCCCCCAGGACAGGCCACTGAAGCTTTCTTT	CASSVGPPGQATEAFF
NA	NA	TRBV6-1	TRBJ1-3	TGTGCCAGCAGTGAACAGATCTCTCCCTCTGGAAACACCATATATTTT	CASSEQISPSGNTIYF
NA	once	TRBV6-2/TRBV6-3	TRBJ1-1	TGTGCCAGCAGTTCGCAACTCGGGGTTGGTAGGACTGAAGCTTTCTTT	CASSSQLGVGRTEAFF
TRBD1	NA	TRBV7-2	TRBJ1-1	TGTGCCAGCAGCCCAGGACAGGGTCTCTTCTTAGCTACTGAAGCTTTCTTT	CASSPGQGLFLATEAFF
NA	NA	TRBV3-1/TRBV3-2	TRBJ1-4	TGTGCCAGCAGCCAAGGACAGAAGGTCTTAAAACTGTTTTTT	CASSQGQKVLKLFF
NA	NA	TRBV11-3	TRBJ1-1	TGTGCCAGCAGCGCCGGCGGGGGGAGGGGGATGAACACTGAAGCTTTCTTT	CASSAGGGRGMNTEAFF
TRBD1	NA	TRBV12-3/TRBV12-4	TRBJ2-1	TGTGCCAGCTTGACAGGGGTAGTCAATGAGCAGTTCTTC	CASLTGVVNEQFF
TRBD1	NA	TRBV5-4	TRBJ2-1	TGTGCCAGCAGCCCGTACAGGGGGAACTACAATGAGCAGTTCTTC	CASSPYRGNYNEQFF
NA	NA	TRBV7-9	TRBJ2-3	TGTGCCAGCAGCGCCGAACAGGGCTACCCCACAGATACGCAGTATTTT	CASSAEQGYPTDTQYF
TRBD1	NA	TRBV5-1	TRBJ2-5	TGCGCCAGCAGCTTGGCACAGGGGAAGGGGGAGACCCAGTACTTC	CASSLAQGKGETQYF
NA	NA	TRBV11-2	TRBJ2-7	TGTGCCAGCAGTTTCATCCCGCAGGGACTCCGATACGAGCAGTACTTC	CASSFIPQGLRYEQYF
NA	once	TRBV18	TRBJ1-2	TGTGCCAGCTCCGACTCACTAGGCTACACCTTC	CASSDSLGYTF
TRBD1	NA	TRBV6-5	TRBJ1-2	TGTGCCAGCAGTCTCGGACAGGGCAGTGGCTACACCTTC	CASSLGQGSGYTF
NA	NA	TRBV12-3/TRBV12-4	TRBJ2-7	TGTGCCAGCAGTTTAGCGGGGGGCTACGAGCAGTACTTC	CASSLAGGYEQYF
TRBD1	NA	TRBV24-1	TRBJ1-5	TGTGCCACCAGTGGATTGCGGGACAGAGCTAATCAGCCCCAGCATTTT	CATSGLRDRANQPQHF
NA	NA	TRBV7-9	TRBJ1-1	TGTGCCAGCAGCTATACTCGCACTGAAGCTTTCTTT	CASSYTRTEAFF
NA	NA	TRBV3-1/TRBV3-2	TRBJ2-1	TGTGCCAGCAGCCAAGCGGGGGGCGCGTCCAATGAGCAGTTCTTC	CASSQAGGASNEQFF
TRBD1	NA	TRBV6-2/TRBV6-3	TRBJ1-1	TGTGCCAGCAGTTACCCTTGGGACAGGGGGTTCACTGAAGCTTTCTTT	CASSYPWDRGFTEAFF